This TCR beta chain was identified in a study of shared clonotypes between healthy human individuals. V was clipped by 0 bases and J by 4 bases, with 12 bases between them. The CDR3 extends over 15 amino acids. The V gene's germline CDR1 is MGHRA and CDR2 YSYEKL. Repertoires were generated with immunoSEQ multiplex PCR, while TCRdb's copy carries only in-frame clones and drops some. Here the sample spans 2 million to 2.5 million clones, around 93% being singletons. This chain connects TRBV4-1 to TRBJ1-1; D is ambiguous. Material for sequencing was naive CD4+ T cells from PBMCs. The subset was: CD45RA+ positively selected. The receptor comes from a man aged 18-30 years in good health. Some clones in this sample may be carry-over from other donors' samples. The CDR3 spells CASSQEASWVTEAFF. The CDR3 nucleotides are TGCGCCAGCAGCCAAGAGGCATCTTGGGTCACTGAAGCTTTCTTT.